The next 10 T cell receptor beta chains were all read from a single sample in a study of blood T cell repertoires in COVID-19. The data were produced by immunoSEQ multiplex PCR, yet TCRdb's version contains in-frame clones alone and is incomplete. This table holds some 83,000 clones, approximately 88% found once. The sample taken for sequencing was peripheral blood. These TCRs come from a man in his sixties with acute or convalescent COVID-19.

The CDR3 reads CASSQGLPSGELFF. As DNA, the CDR3 is TGTGCCAGCAGCCAAGGTCTTCCCTCCGGGGAGCTGTTTTTT. The rearrangement uses TRBV4-2 and TRBJ2-2; no clear D gene. V lost 1 base to trimming and J lost 6 bases, with 9 bases between them. The CDR3 covers 14 residues. Looked up from germline, CDR1 is LGHNA and CDR2 is YNFKEQ.

The CDR3 DNA follows: TGTGCCAGCAGTTACTACAGGGGTGGTAATTCACCCCTCCACTTT. Protein sequence: CASSYYRGGNSPLHF. This chain joins TRBV6-5 and TRBJ1-6; 7 bases match TRBD1. Germline V gene lookup returns CDR1 MNHEY and CDR2 SVGAGI. The length of the CDR3 is 15 residues. Losses at the gene ends were 1 base for V and 6 bases for J; bases not matched to a gene: 3.

The chain employs TRBV6-1 and TRBJ1-1; 8 nucleotides align to TRBD1. The V gene's germline CDR1 is MNHNS and CDR2 SASEGT. This CDR3 region has 16 residues. V gave up 4 bases and J gave up 0 bases; unmatched junction bases: 7. The CDR3 protein is CASSALSRGLNTEAFF. Here the CDR3 DNA reads TGTGCCAGCAGTGCCTTGTCCAGGGGGCTGAACACTGAAGCTTTCTTT.

J is TRBJ2-1 and V is TRBV4-1; 11 bases line up with TRBD2. Germline-derived CDR1 and CDR2 are MGHRA and YSYEKL. With 1 base clipped from V and 9 bases from J, the junction kept 5 bases outside the gene matches. This CDR3 has 15 amino acids. The CDR3 sequence: CASSQVTSGRPEQFF. The CDR3 DNA reads as TGCGCCAGCAGCCAAGTAACTAGCGGGAGACCTGAGCAGTTCTTC.

CDR3 protein: CASSPRPRETQYF. CDR3 nucleotide sequence: TGTGCCAGCAGCCCGAGGCCCCGGGAGACCCAGTACTTC. The chain uses TRBV7-3 and TRBJ2-5; D gene ambiguous. V was trimmed by 5 bases and J by 5 bases, leaving 12 bases between them. The germline CDR1 and CDR2 sequences are SGHTA and FQGTGA. CDR3 length: 13 residues.

The rearrangement joins TRBV5-4 to TRBJ2-5; 8 bases map to TRBD1. Germline-derived CDR1 and CDR2 are SGHNT and YYREEE (reference sequence). The CDR3 covers 15 residues. The V and J ends lost 0 bases and 4 bases, in that order; junction bases with no gene match: 5. Here the CDR3 DNA reads TGTGCCAGCAGCTTGGAGGGACAGGCTACAGAGACCCAGTACTTC. Its translation is CASSLEGQATETQYF.

The chain recombines TRBV6-5 with TRBJ2-1, with D maybe TRBD2 (6 bases). V was clipped by 6 bases and J by 10 bases, with 16 bases between them. The length of the CDR3 is 13 residues. The germline gives CDR1 MNHEY, CDR2 SVGAGI. CDR3 protein: CASRRDSVTEQFF. As DNA, the CDR3 is TGTGCCAGCAGGAGGGACTCCGTTACCGAGCAGTTCTTC.

J is TRBJ2-7 and V is TRBV24-1; D possibly corresponds to TRBD1 (6 bases). Trimming pared 3 bases from V and 0 bases from J, leaving 11 bases between. Germline V lookup: CDR1 KGHDR, CDR2 SFDVKD. The length of the CDR3 is 15 residues. CDR3 loop: CATSDPSTGSYEQYF. The CDR3 nucleotides read TGTGCCACCAGTGATCCCTCGACAGGCTCCTACGAGCAGTACTTC.

This chain uses TRBV6-1 with TRBJ2-7, with 10 bases that match TRBD1. This CDR3 has 15 residues. The junction had 8 bases not matched to a gene; V was cut back by 2 bases and J by 7 bases. Germline V gene sequence: CDR1 MNHNS, CDR2 SASEGT. CDR3 amino acids: CASSERGTGVGEQYF. Here the CDR3 DNA reads TGTGCCAGCAGTGAAAGAGGGACAGGGGTGGGGGAGCAGTACTTC.

This clone was seen once. This chain connects TRBV10-3 to TRBJ2-2; 10 bases match TRBD2. Germline CDR1 ENHRY, CDR2 SYGVKD. The CDR3 runs to 14 residues. V lost 8 bases and J lost 4; bases outside the gene matches: 4. The CDR3 protein is CAIAGLATTGELFF. CDR3 nucleotide sequence: TGTGCCATCGCGGGACTAGCGACCACCGGGGAGCTGTTTTTT.